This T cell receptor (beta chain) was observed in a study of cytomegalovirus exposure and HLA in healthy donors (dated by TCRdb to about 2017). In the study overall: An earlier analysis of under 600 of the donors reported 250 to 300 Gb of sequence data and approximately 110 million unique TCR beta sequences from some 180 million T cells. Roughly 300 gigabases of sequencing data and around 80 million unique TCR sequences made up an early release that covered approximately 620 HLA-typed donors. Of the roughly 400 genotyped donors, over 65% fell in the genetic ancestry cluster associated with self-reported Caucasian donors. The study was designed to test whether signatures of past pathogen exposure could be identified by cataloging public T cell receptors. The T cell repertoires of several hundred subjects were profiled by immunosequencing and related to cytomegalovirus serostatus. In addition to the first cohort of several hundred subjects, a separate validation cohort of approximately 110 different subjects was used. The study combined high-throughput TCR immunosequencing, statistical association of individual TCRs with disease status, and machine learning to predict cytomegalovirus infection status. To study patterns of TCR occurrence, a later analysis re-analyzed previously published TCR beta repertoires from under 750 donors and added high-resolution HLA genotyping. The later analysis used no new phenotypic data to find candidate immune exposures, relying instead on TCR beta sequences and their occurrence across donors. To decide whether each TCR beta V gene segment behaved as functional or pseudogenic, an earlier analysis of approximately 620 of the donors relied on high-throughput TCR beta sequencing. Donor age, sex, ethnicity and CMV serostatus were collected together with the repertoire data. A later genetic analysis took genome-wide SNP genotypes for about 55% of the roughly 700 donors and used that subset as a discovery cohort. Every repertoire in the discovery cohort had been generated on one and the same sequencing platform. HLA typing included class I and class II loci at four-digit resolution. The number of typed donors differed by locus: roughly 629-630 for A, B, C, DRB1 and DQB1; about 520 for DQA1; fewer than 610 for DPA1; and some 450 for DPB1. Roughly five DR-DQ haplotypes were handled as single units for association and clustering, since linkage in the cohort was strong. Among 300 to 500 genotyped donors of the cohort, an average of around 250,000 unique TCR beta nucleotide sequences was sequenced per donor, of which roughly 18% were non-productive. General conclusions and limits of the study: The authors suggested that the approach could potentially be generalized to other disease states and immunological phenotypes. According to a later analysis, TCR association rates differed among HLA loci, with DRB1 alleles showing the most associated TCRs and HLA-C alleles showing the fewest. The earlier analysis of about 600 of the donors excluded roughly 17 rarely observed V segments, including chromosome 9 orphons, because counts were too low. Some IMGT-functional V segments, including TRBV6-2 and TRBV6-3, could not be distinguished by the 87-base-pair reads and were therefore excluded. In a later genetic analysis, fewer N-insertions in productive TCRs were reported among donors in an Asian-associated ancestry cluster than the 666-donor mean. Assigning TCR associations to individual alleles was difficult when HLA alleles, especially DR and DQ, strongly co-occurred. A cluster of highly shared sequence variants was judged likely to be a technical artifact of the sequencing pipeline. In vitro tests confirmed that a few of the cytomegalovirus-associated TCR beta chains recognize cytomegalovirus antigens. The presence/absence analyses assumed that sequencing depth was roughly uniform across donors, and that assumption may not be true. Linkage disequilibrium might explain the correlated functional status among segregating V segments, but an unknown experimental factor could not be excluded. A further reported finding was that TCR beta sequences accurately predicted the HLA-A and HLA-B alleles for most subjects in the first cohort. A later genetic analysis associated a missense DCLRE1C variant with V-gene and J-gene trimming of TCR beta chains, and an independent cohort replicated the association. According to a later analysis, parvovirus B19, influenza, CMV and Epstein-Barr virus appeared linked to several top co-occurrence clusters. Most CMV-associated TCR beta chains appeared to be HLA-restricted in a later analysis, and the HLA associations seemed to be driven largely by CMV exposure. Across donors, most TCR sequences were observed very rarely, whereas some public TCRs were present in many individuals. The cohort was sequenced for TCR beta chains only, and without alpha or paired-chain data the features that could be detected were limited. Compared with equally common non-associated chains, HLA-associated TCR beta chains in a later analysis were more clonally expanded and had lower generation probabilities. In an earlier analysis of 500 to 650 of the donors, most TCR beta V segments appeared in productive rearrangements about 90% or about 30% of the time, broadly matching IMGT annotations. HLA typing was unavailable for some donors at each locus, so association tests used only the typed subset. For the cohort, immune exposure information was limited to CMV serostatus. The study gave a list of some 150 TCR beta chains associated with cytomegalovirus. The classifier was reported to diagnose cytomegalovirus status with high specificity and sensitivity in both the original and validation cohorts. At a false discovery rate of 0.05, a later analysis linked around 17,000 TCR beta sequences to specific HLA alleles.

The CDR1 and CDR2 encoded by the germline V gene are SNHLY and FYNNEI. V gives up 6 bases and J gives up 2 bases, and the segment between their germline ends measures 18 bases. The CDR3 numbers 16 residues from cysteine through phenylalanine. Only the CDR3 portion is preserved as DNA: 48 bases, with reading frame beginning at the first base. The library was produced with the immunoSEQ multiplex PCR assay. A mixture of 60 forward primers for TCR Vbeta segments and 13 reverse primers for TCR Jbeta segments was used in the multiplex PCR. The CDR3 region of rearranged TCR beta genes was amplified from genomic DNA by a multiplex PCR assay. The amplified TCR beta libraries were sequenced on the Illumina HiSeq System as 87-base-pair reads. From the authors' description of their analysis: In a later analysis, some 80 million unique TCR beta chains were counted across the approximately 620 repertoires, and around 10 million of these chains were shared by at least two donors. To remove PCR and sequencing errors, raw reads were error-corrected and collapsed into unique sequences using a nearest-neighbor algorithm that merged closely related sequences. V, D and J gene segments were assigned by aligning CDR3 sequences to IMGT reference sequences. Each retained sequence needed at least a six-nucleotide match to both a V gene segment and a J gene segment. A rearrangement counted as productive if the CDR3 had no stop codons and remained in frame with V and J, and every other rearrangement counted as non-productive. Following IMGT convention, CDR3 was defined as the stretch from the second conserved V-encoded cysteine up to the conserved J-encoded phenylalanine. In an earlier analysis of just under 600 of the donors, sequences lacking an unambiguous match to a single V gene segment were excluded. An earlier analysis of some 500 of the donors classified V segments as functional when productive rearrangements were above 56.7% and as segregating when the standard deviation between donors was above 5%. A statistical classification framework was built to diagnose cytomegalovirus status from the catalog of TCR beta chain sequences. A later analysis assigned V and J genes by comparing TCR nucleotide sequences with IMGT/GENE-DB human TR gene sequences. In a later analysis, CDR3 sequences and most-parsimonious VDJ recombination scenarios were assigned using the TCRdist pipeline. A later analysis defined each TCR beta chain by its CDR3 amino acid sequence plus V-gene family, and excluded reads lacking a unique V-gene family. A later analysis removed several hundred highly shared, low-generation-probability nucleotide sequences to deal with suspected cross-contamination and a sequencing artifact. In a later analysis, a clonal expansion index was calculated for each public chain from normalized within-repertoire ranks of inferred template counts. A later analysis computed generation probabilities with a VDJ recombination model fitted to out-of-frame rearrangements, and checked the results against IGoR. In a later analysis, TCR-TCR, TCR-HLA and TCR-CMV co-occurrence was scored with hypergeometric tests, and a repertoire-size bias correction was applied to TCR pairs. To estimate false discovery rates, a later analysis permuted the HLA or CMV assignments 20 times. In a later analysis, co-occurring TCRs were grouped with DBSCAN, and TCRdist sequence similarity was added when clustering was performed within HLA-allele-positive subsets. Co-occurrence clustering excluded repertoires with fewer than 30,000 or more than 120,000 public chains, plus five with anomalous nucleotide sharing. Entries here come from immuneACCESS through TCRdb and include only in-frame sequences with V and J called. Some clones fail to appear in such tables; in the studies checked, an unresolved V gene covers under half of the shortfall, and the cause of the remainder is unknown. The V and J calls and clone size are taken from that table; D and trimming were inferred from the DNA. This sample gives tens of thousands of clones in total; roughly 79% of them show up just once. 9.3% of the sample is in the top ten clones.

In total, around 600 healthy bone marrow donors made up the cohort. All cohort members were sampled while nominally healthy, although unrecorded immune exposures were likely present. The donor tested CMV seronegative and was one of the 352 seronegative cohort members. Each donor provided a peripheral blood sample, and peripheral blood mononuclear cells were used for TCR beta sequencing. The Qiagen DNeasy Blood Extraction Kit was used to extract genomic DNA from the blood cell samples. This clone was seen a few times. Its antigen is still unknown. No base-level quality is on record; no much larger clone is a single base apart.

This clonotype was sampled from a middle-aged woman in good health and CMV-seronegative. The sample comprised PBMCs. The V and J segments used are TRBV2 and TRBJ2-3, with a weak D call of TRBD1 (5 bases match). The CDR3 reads CASSQDRLNYTDTQYF. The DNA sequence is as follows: TGTGCCAGCAGCCAAGACAGACTTAACTACACAGATACGCAGTATTTT.